A selection of T cell receptor beta chains follows, all from one sample in a study of graft-versus-host responses after intestinal transplantation. TCRdb keeps only in-frame clones here, not all; method: immunoSEQ multiplex PCR. Counted here are around 18,000 clones, roughly 80% occurring once; the ten biggest clones make up about 1.9%. The sample here was PBMCs, taken 14 days after transplant. These receptors were obtained from a human patient who received an intestinal transplant, so some T cells may come from the graft donor. The CDR3 runs from the conserved cysteine through the conserved F or W. The order of the fields is clone size, D gene, J gene, V gene, CDR3 protein, CDR3 DNA. A D gene is named only where the DNA matches it firmly. Size values are once, few and many counts, or a class for expanded clones, and some rows have none.

NA,NA,TRBJ1-6,TRBV7-3,CASSHGYNSPLHF,TGTGCCAGCAGCCACGGGTATAATTCACCCCTCCACTTT
NA,NA,TRBJ2-5,TRBV7-6,CASSTLRPETQYF,TGTGCCAGCAGCACCTTAAGGCCAGAGACCCAGTACTTC
NA,NA,TRBJ2-7,TRBV10-2,CASSEGYEQYF,TGCGCCAGCAGTGAGGGGTACGAGCAGTACTTC
NA,NA,TRBJ1-5,TRBV7-8,CASSQPGQPQHF,TGTGCCAGCAGCCAGCCGGGGCAGCCCCAGCATTTT
NA,NA,TRBJ2-5,TRBV5-4,CASSLRAGALETQYF,TGTGCCAGCAGCTTGAGGGCAGGGGCCCTAGAGACCCAGTACTTC
NA,NA,TRBJ1-6,TRBV2,CASSLGQWGLIGSPLHF,TGTGCCAGCAGTCTTGGACAGTGGGGGTTGATAGGTTCACCCCTCCACTTT
NA,NA,TRBJ2-7,TRBV5-1,CASSLIEGVYEQYF,TGCGCCAGCAGCTTAATTGAGGGGGTTTACGAGCAGTACTTC
NA,NA,TRBJ1-1,TRBV19,CASSIQGNTEAFF,TGTGCCAGTAGTATCCAGGGGAACACTGAAGCTTTCTTT
NA,NA,TRBJ2-3,TRBV28,CASSLQSTDTQYF,TGTGCCAGCAGTCTACAAAGCACAGATACGCAGTATTTT
NA,TRBD2,TRBJ2-1,TRBV13,CASSPGLAGEVSYNEQFF,TGTGCCAGCAGCCCCGGACTAGCGGGAGAGGTTTCCTACAATGAGCAGTTCTTC
NA,NA,TRBJ2-5,TRBV5-4,CASSLEEWATGETQYF,TGTGCCAGCAGCTTGGAGGAGTGGGCGACTGGAGAGACCCAGTACTTC
NA,NA,TRBJ1-2,TRBV6-5,CASSYSTWAWWYGYTF,TGTGCCAGCAGTTACTCAACGTGGGCCTGGTGGTATGGCTACACCTTC
NA,TRBD1,TRBJ1-5,TRBV19,CASSIRTGDQPQHF,TGTGCCAGTAGTATAAGGACAGGCGATCAGCCCCAGCATTTT
NA,TRBD1,TRBJ1-4,TRBV5-1,CASSSRGLWEKLFF,TGCGCCAGCAGCAGCAGGGGGCTCTGGGAAAAACTGTTTTTT
NA,TRBD2,TRBJ2-3,TRBV6-6,CASGLAGVGTDTQYF,TGTGCCAGCGGACTAGCGGGAGTGGGCACAGATACGCAGTATTTT
NA,TRBD2,TRBJ2-7,TRBV7-9,CASRREGHYEQYF,TGTGCCAGCAGGCGGGAGGGCCACTACGAGCAGTACTTC
NA,NA,TRBJ1-1,TRBV9,CASSVGRNTEAFF,TGTGCCAGCAGCGTAGGACGGAACACTGAAGCTTTCTTT
NA,TRBD1,TRBJ2-7,TRBV5-5,CASSWDRPYEQYF,TGTGCCAGCAGCTGGGACAGACCTTACGAGCAGTACTTC
NA,NA,TRBJ2-3,TRBV5-1,CASSLGDRTDTQYF,TGCGCCAGCAGCTTGGGGGATAGGACAGATACGCAGTATTTT
once,TRBD2,TRBJ2-3,TRBV13,CASSRGLAGGADTQYF,TGTGCCAGCAGCCGGGGACTAGCGGGGGGGGCAGATACGCAGTATTTT
NA,NA,TRBJ2-3,TRBV7-9,CASSGRGDTQYF,TGTGCCAGCAGCGGACGGGGAGATACGCAGTATTTT
NA,NA,TRBJ1-2,TRBV19,CASSIEGEGIGYTF,TGTGCCAGTAGTATAGAGGGAGAGGGGATTGGCTACACCTTC
NA,NA,TRBJ2-7,TRBV13,CASSALTGLAYEQYF,TGTGCCAGCAGCGCTCTGACAGGTCTCGCCTACGAGCAGTACTTC
NA,NA,TRBJ2-2,TRBV7-3,CASLWRQTRCGELFF,TGTGCCAGCCTATGGCGCCAGACGAGGTGTGGGGAGCTGTTTTTT
NA,TRBD2,TRBJ2-7,TRBV5-4,CASSLGLAGGGEQYF,TGTGCCAGCAGCTTGGGACTAGCGGGAGGGGGCGAGCAGTACTTC
NA,TRBD2,TRBJ2-1,TRBV5-1,CASSRGLAGVNEQFF,TGCGCCAGCAGCCGTGGACTAGCGGGCGTCAATGAGCAGTTCTTC
once,NA,TRBJ1-1,TRBV9,CASSVVTQNTEAFF,TGTGCCAGCAGCGTAGTAACTCAGAACACTGAAGCTTTCTTT
NA,NA,TRBJ1-2,TRBV2,CASSDTNYGYTF,TGTGCCAGCAGTGACACTAACTATGGCTACACCTTC